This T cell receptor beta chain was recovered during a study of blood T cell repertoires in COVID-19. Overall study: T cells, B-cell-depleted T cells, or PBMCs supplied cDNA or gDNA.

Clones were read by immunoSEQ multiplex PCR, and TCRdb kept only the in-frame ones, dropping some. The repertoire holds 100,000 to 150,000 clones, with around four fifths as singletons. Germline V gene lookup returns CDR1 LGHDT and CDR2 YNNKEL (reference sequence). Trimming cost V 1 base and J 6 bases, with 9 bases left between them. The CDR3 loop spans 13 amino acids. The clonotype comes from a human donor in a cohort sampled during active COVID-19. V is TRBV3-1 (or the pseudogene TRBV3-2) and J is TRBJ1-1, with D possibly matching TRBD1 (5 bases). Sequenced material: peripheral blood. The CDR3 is CASSQVGGAEAFF. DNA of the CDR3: TGTGCCAGCAGCCAAGTGGGGGGGGCTGAAGCTTTCTTT.